This T cell receptor (beta chain) was sequenced in a study of T cells after yellow fever vaccination. The CDR3 has 13 residues. Germline CDR1 is SGHRS and CDR2 is YFSETQ. V lost 0 bases and J lost 8, with 11 bases in between. This clonotype was seen at least ten times. TCR cDNA was made by 5'RACE template switching, adding a universal primer site and UMIs. TCRdb processed the 5' RACE reads anew with MiXCR; each CDR3 protein has one entry. The data show more than 300,000 distinct CDR3 sequences, about 10% seen once. The genes are TRBV5-1 and TRBJ1-2; no firm D call. The starting material was CD4+ T cells sorted from PBMCs, obtained 45 days after the yellow fever booster vaccination. This TCR derives from a man aged 18-30 years who received the YFV17D yellow fever vaccine. CDR3 in amino acids: CASSLDLGEGYTF. The DNA of the CDR3 is TGCGCCAGCAGCTTGGATCTTGGGGAAGGCTACACCTTC.